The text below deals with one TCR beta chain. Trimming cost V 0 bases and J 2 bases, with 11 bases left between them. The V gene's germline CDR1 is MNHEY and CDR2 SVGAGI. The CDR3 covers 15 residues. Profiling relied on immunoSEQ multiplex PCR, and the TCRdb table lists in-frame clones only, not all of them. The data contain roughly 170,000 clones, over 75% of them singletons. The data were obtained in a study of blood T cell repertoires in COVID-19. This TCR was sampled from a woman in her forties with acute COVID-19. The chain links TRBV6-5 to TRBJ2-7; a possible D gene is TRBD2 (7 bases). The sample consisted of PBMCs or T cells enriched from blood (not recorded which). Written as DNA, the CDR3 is TGTGCCAGCAGTTACTCCCGGGGGGCAGCCTACGAGCAGTACGTC. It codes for CASSYSRGAAYEQYV.